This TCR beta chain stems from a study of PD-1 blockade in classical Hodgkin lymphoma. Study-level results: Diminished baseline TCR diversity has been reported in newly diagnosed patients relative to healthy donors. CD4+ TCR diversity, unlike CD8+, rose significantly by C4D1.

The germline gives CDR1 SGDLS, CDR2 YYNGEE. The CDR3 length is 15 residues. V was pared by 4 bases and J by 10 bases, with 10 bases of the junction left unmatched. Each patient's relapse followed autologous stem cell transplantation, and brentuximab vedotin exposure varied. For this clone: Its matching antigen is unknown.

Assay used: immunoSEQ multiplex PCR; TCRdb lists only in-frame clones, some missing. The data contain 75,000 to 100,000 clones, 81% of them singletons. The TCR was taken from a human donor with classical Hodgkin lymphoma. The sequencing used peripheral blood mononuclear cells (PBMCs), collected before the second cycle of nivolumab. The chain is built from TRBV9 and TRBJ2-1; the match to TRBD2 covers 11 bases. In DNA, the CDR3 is TGTGCCAGCAGCACTAGCGGGAGTCAAAGGCGGGAGCAGTTCTTC. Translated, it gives CASSTSGSQRREQFF. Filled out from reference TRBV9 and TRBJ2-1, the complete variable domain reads DSGVTQTPKHLITATGQRVTLRCSPRSGDLSVYWYQQSLDQGLQFLIQYYNGEERAKGNILERFSAQQFPDLHSELNLSSLELGDSALYFCASSTSGSQRREQFFGPGTRLTVL.